This T cell receptor (beta chain) was sequenced during a study of breast tumors, draining lymph nodes, adjacent tissues. General study findings and limits: That most tumor T cells come from lymph nodes remained unproven. Tumors had less TCR diversity than lymph nodes, more than nontumor tissue. The data were judged consistent with most tumor T cells coming from lymph node and expanding in tumor.

Germline lookup yields CDR1 SGHAT and CDR2 FQNNGV. CDR3 length equals 14 residues. The V end lost 6 bases, the J end lost 2 bases, and 14 bases lay between the germline ends. Axillary draining lymph nodes of breast cancer patients supplied the node samples. This clonotype was seen many times. Its antigen is currently unknown. Via MiXCR, TCRdb re-called the multiplex PCR reads, giving one row per CDR3 protein. The data contain some 150,000 distinct CDR3 sequences, 20% to 25% of them seen just once; the ten biggest clones take up approximately 2.7%. This clonotype was sampled from a female donor with breast cancer. Some clones in this sample may be carry-over from other donors' samples. Sequenced input: axillary lymph node tissue. V is TRBV11-2 and J is TRBJ2-7; D is uncertain. CDR3 amino acids: CASSWGPRAYEQYF. CDR3 nucleotides: TGTGCCAGCAGTTGGGGTCCTAGGGCCTACGAGCAGTACTTC.